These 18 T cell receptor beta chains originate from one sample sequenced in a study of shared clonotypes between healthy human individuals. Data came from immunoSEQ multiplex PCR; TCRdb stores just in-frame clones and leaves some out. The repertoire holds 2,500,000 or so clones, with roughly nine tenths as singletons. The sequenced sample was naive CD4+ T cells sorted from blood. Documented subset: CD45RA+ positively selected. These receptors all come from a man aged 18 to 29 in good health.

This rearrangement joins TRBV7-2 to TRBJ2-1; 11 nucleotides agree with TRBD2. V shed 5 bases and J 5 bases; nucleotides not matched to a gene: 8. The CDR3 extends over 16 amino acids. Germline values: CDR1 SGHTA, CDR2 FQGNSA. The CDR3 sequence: CASSPPGLAGDNEQFF. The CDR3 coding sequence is TGTGCCAGCAGCCCACCTGGACTAGCGGGTGACAATGAGCAGTTCTTC.

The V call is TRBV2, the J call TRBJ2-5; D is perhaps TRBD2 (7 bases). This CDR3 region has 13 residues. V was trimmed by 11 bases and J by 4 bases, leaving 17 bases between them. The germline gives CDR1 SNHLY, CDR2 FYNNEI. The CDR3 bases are TGTGCCGGCAATACAGGGAGGGCAGAGACCCAGTACTTC. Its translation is CAGNTGRAETQYF.

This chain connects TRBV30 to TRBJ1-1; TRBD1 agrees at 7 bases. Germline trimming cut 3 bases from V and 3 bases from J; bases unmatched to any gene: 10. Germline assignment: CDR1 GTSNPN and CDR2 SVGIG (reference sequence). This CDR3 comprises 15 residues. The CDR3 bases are TGTGCCTGGAGCCCAGGGGGTAGTGTGCACACTGAAGCTTTCTTT. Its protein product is CAWSPGGSVHTEAFF.

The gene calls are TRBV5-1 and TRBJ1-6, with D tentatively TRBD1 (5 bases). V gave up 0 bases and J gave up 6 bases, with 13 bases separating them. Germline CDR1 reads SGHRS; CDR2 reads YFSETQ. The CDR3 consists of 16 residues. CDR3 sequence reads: CASSLVAGQTNSPLHF. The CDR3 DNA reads TGCGCCAGCAGCTTGGTGGCAGGACAAACTAATTCACCCCTCCACTTT.

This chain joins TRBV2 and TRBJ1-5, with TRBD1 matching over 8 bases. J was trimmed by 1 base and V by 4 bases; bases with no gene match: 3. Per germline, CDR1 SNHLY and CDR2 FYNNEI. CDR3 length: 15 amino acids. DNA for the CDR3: TGTGCCAGCAGTGCCTGGACAGGGAGCAATCAGCCCCAGCATTTT. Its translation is CASSAWTGSNQPQHF.

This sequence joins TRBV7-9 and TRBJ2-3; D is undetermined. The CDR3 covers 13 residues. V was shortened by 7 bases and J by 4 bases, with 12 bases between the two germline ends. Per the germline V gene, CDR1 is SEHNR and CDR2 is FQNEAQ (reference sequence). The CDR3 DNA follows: TGTGCCAGCACCCTGTCGTTGGCAGATACGCAGTATTTT. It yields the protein CASTLSLADTQYF.

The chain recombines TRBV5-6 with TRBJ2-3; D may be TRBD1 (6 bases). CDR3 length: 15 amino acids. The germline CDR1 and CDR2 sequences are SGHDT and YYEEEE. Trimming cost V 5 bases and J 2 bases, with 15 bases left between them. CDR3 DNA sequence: TGTGCCAGCAGTTCCCGACAGGACTTCACAGATACGCAGTATTTT. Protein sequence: CASSSRQDFTDTQYF.

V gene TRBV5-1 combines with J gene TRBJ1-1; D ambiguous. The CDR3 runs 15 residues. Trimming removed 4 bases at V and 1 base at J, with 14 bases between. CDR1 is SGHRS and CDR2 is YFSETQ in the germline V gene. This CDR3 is CASSIGLMGNTEAFF. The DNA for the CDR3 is TGCGCCAGCAGCATCGGACTCATGGGGAACACTGAAGCTTTCTTT.

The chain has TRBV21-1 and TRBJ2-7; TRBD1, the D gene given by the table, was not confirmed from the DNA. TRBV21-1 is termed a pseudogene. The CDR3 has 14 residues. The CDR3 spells CASSGRQGSYEQYF. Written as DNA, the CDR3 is TGTGCCAGCAGCGGACGACAGGGTTCCTACGAGCAGTACTTC.

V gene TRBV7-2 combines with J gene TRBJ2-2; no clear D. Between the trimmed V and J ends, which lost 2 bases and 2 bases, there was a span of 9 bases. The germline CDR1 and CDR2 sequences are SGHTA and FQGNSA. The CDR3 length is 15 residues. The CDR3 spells CASSLLPSNTGELFF. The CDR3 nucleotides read TGTGCCAGCAGCTTACTACCAAGTAACACCGGGGAGCTGTTTTTT. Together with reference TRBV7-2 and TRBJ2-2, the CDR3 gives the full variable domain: GAGVSQSPSNKVTEKGKDVELRCDPISGHTALYWYRQSLGQGLEFLIYFQGNSAPDKSGLPSDRFSAERTGGSVSTLTIQRTQQEDSAVYLCASSLLPSNTGELFFGEGSRLTVL.

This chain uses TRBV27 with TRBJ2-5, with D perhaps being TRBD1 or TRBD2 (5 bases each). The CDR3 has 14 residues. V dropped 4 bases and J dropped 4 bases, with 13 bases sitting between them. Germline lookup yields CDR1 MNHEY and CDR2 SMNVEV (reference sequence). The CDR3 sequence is CASSSRLRGETQYF. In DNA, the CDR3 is TGTGCCAGCAGTTCACGCCTGAGGGGAGAGACCCAGTACTTC.

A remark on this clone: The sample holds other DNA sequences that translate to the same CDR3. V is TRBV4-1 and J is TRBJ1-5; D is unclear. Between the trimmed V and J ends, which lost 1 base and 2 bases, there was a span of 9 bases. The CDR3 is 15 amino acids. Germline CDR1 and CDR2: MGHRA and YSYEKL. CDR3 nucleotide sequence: TGCGCCAGCAGCCAAGTAGGGCAGGGCAATCAGCCCCAGCATTTT. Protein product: CASSQVGQGNQPQHF.

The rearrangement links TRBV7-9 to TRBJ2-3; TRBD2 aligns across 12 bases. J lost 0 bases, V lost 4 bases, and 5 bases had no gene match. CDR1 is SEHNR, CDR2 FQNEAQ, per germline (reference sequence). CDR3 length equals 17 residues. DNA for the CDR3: TGTGCCAGCAGCTCGGGACTAGCGGGCACTAGCACAGATACGCAGTATTTT. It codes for CASSSGLAGTSTDTQYF.

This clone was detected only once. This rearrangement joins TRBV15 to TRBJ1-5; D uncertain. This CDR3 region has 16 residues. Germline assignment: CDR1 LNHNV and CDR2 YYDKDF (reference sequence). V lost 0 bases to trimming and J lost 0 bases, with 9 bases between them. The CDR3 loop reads CATSREDGGSNQPQHF. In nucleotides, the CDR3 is TGTGCCACCAGCAGAGAGGACGGCGGTAGCAATCAGCCCCAGCATTTT.

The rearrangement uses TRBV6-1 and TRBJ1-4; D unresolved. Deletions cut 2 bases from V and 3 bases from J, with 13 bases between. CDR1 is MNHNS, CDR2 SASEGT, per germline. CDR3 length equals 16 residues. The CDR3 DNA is TGTGCCAGCAGTGAAAACCCAACCTGGTCTAATGAAAAACTGTTTTTT. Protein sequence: CASSENPTWSNEKLFF.

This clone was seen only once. The CDR3 here is CASALARGELFF. The CDR3 DNA reads TGTGCCAGCGCCTTAGCTCGGGGGGAGCTGTTTTTT. J is TRBJ2-2 and V is TRBV6-1; D call uncertain. The V and J ends lost 8 bases and 8 bases respectively, with 12 bases between them. In germline, CDR1 is MNHNS, CDR2 SASEGT. This CDR3 has 12 amino acids.

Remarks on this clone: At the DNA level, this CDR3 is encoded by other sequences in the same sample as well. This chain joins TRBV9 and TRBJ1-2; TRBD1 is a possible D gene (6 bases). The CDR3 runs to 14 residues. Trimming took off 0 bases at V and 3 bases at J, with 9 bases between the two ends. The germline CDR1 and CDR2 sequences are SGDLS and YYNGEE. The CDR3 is CASSVGGGDYGYTF. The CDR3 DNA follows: TGTGCCAGCAGCGTAGGAGGGGGTGACTATGGCTACACCTTC.

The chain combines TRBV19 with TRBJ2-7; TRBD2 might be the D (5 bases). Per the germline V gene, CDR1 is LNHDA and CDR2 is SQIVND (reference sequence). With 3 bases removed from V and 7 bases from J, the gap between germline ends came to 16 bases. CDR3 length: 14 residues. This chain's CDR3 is CASSIGLLEKEQYF. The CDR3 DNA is TGTGCCAGTAGTATTGGACTCCTCGAGAAAGAGCAGTACTTC.